The present TCR beta chain was sequenced within a study of identical twins. Study results and limitations: Conclusions rested on cross-sectional statistics rather than following the same donors. Among beta out-of-frame sequences, excess sharing between twins appeared weaker. The study found excess low generation probability among twin-shared out-of-frame alpha sequences.

The table lists this clonotype with many counts. The target antigen is unknown. MiXCR, run by TCRdb on the 5' RACE reads, gives a single entry per CDR3 protein. Here the sample spans a few hundred thousand distinct CDR3 sequences, roughly 10% being singletons. With no exceptions, donors were healthy Caucasians. The receptor comes from a man aged 50 to 59 in good health. The sequenced material came from memory T cells sorted from blood.

The CDR3 region is CASSADRGRGYGYTF. In DNA form, the CDR3 reads TGTGCCAGCAGCGCGGACAGGGGGCGCGGCTATGGCTACACCTTC. This rearrangement joins TRBV7-2 to TRBJ1-2; 11 bases are shared with TRBD1. Trimming at V came to 5 bases and at J to 4 bases, leaving 6 bases not matched to a gene. The CDR3 length is 15 residues. Germline CDR1 is SGHTA and CDR2 is FQGNSA.